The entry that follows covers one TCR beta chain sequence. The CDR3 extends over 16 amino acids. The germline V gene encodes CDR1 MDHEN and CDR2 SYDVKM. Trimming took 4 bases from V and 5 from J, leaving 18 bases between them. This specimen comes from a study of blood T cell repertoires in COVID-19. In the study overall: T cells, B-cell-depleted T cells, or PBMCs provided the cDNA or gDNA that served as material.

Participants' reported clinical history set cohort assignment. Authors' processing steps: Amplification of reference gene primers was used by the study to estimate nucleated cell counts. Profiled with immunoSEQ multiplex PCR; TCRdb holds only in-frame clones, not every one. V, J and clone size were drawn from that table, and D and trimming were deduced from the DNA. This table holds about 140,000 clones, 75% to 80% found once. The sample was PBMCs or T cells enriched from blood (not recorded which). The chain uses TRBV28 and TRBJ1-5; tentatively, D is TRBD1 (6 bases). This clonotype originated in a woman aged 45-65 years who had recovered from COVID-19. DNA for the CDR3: TGTGCCAGCAGTTCACGGACCAAGGGGGGGCATCAGCCCCAGCATTTT. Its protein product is CASSSRTKGGHQPQHF.